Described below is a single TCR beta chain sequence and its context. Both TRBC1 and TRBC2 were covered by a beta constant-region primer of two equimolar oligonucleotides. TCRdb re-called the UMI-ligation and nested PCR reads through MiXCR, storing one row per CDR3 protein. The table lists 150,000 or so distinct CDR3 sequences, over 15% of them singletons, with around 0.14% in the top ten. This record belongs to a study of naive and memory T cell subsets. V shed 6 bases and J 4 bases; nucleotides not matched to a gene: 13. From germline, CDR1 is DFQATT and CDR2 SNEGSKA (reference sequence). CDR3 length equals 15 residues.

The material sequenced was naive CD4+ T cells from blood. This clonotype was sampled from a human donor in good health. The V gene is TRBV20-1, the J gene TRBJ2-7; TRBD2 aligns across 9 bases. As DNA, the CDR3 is TGCAGTGCCCCGGACCCTAGCGGGGTTGAGTACGAGCAGTACTTC. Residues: CSAPDPSGVEYEQYF.